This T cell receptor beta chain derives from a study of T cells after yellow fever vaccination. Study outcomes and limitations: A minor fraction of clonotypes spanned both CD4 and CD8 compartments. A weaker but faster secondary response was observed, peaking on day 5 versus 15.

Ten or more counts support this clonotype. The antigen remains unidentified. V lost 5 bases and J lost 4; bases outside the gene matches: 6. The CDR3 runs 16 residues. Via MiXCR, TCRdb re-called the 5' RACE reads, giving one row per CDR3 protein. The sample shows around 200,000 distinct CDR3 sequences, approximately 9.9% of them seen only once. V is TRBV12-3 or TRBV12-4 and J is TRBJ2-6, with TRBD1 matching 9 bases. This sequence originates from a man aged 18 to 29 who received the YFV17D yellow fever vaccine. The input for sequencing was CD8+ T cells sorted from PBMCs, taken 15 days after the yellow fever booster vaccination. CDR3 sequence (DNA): TGTGCCAGCAGTCCAACAGGGGGCGGAGGGGCCAACGTCCTGACTTTC. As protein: CASSPTGGGGANVLTF.